This TCR beta chain was captured in a study of beta chain features in type 1 diabetes. General study points: Patients showed naive, central memory and Treg TCRB repertoires that appeared more similar than those of healthy donors.

This clone has more than one count but fewer than ten. Its antigen is currently unknown. The sample contains more than one DNA sequence encoding this CDR3. Every isolated RNA sample was fully reverse transcribed, so sequencing captured expressed TCRB transcripts. Using immunoSEQ multiplex PCR, the repertoire was profiled, and TCRdb retains in-frame clones only, with some absent. The data hold 450,000 or so clones, with approximately 10% observed a single time. Source material: naive CD4+ T cells from blood. This sequence originates from a woman in her late teens or twenties in good health.

CDR3 loop: CSVSQGFTDTQYF. DNA of the CDR3: TGCAGCGTTTCGCAGGGATTCACAGATACGCAGTATTTT. V and J are TRBV29-1 and TRBJ2-3, with D tentatively TRBD1 (5 bases). Per the germline V gene, CDR1 is SQVTM and CDR2 is ANQGSEA. Trimming stripped 5 bases from V and 2 bases from J, with 11 bases between. This CDR3 comprises 13 residues.